The sequence of this TCR beta chain was determined in a study of T cell responses to AZD1222 COVID-19 vaccine. Method: immunoSEQ multiplex PCR; TCRdb's copy keeps in-frame clones and lacks some. The data contain about 130,000 clones, around 83% of them singletons. Regarding this clone: Its matching antigen is unknown.

Study outcomes and limitations: Two AZD1222 administrations were followed by greater Spike-specific TCR breadth and depth.

Germline CDR1 LGHNA, CDR2 YSLEER. The CDR3 is 14 residues long. Trimming took 4 bases from V and 4 from J, leaving 13 bases between them. The receptor comes from an adult who received the AZD1222 COVID-19 vaccine. The V call is TRBV4-3, the J call TRBJ1-2; D gene ambiguous. The starting material was peripheral blood, obtained 28 days after the second AZD1222 dose. This chain's CDR3 is CASSPDSFLYGYTF. The CDR3 region has the DNA TGCGCCAGCAGCCCGGACTCATTTCTCTATGGCTACACCTTC.